A single sample gave rise to the 15 T cell receptor beta chains below, sequenced in a study of CD8 T cells in Susac syndrome. Random hexamers primed reverse transcription of roughly 0.5 to 1 ug RNA. In TCRdb, the immunoSEQ multiplex PCR reads were re-called with MiXCR into one record per CDR3 protein. The sample includes approximately 150,000 distinct CDR3 sequences, around 95% of them seen just once. Sequencing was carried out using CD4+ T cells from PBMCs. These receptors originate from a human donor in good health.

The V call is TRBV29-1, the J call TRBJ2-3, with D perhaps TRBD2 (6 bases). The CDR3 length is 11 residues. The V gene lost 3 bases and the J gene lost 7 bases, with 8 bases spanning the gap. CDR1 is SQVTM and CDR2 is ANQGSEA in the germline V gene. The CDR3 spells CSVDGDYTQYF. CDR3 sequence (DNA): TGCAGCGTTGATGGGGACTATACGCAGTATTTT.

V is TRBV3-1 and J is TRBJ1-3; D gene unclear. In germline, CDR1 is LGHDT, CDR2 YNNKEL (reference sequence). V gave up 1 base and J gave up 0 bases, with 4 bases separating them. The CDR3 spans 14 residues. CDR3 loop: CASSQGSSGNTIYF. The CDR3 DNA follows: TGTGCCAGCAGCCAAGGGAGCTCTGGAAACACCATATATTTT. The full variable domain, in which reference TRBV3-1 and TRBJ1-3 provide the parts outside the CDR3, is DTAVSQTPKYLVTQMGNDKSIKCEQNLGHDTMYWYKQDSKKFLKIMFSYNNKELIINETVPNRFSPKSPDKAHLNLHINSLELGDSAVYFCASSQGSSGNTIYFGEGSWLTVV.

The V gene is TRBV6-1, the J gene TRBJ1-1; D not resolved. V was pared by 7 bases and J by 3 bases, with 6 bases between. The CDR3 contains 11 residues. The germline gives CDR1 MNHNS, CDR2 SASEGT. CDR3 region: CASIGYTEAFF. The CDR3 DNA follows: TGTGCCAGCATTGGGTACACTGAAGCTTTCTTT.

This chain uses TRBV6-5 with TRBJ1-2; D gene uncertain. V was pared by 8 bases and J by 6 bases, with 16 bases between. The CDR3 runs 13 residues. CDR1 and CDR2 (germline): MNHEY, SVGAGI. The CDR3 reads CASGKVVWDGYTF. For the CDR3, the DNA is TGTGCCAGCGGGAAGGTGGTTTGGGATGGCTACACCTTC.

The chain joins TRBV12-3 or TRBV12-4 to TRBJ2-1, with D perhaps being TRBD1 or TRBD2 (5 bases each). With 8 bases removed from V and 3 bases from J, the gap between germline ends came to 14 bases. The CDR3 length is 14 residues. The DNA of the CDR3 is TGTGCCAGCCGTGCCGGGGCGGGCTACAATGAGCAGTTCTTC. Encoded protein: CASRAGAGYNEQFF.

The CDR3 DNA reads as TGTGCCAGCAGCCAATCCCTTAGAACCGCAGATACGCAGTATTTT. Residues: CASSQSLRTADTQYF. The chain carries TRBV3-1 and TRBJ2-3, with no clear D. V was cut by 2 bases and J by 4 bases, with 13 bases left in between. Per the germline V gene, CDR1 is LGHDT and CDR2 is YNNKEL (reference sequence). The CDR3 totals 15 residues.

The rearrangement links TRBV6-5 to TRBJ2-7; 7 bases align to TRBD1. V lost 7 bases to trimming and J lost 5 bases; unmatched junction nucleotides: 8. The CDR3 loop spans 13 amino acids. Germline assignment: CDR1 MNHEY and CDR2 SVGAGI. The CDR3 coding sequence is TGTGCCAGCACCCGACAGGGTAGCCACGAGCAGTACTTC. Amino acid sequence: CASTRQGSHEQYF.

The V call is TRBV7-2, the J call TRBJ2-7; D gene unclear. This CDR3 region has 15 residues. Germline assignment: CDR1 SGHTA and CDR2 FQGNSA. Trimming shortened V by 4 bases and J by 0 bases, and 13 bases separated the two germline ends. Here the CDR3 reads CASSSAVGNSYEQYF. Written as DNA, the CDR3 is TGTGCCAGCAGCTCCGCGGTAGGGAACTCCTACGAGCAGTACTTC. The entire variable domain, with the rest obtained from reference TRBV7-2 and TRBJ2-7, is as follows: GAGVSQSPSNKVTEKGKDVELRCDPISGHTALYWYRQSLGQGLEFLIYFQGNSAPDKSGLPSDRFSAERTGGSVSTLTIQRTQQEDSAVYLCASSSAVGNSYEQYFGPGTRLTVT.

The chain has TRBV7-9 and TRBJ1-1; D gene unclear. Germline V CDR1 and CDR2: SEHNR, FQNEAQ (reference sequence). The CDR3 length is 13 residues. V dropped 2 bases and J dropped 1 base, with 5 bases sitting between them. The CDR3 coding sequence is TGTGCCAGCAGCTTATCAGGGAACACTGAAGCTTTCTTT. It yields the protein CASSLSGNTEAFF. Filled out from reference TRBV7-9 and TRBJ1-1, the complete variable domain reads DTGVSQNPRHKITKRGQNVTFRCDPISEHNRLYWYRQTLGQGPEFLTYFQNEAQLEKSRLLSDRFSAERPKGSFSTLEIQRTEQGDSAMYLCASSLSGNTEAFFGQGTRLTVV.

This clonotype was seen once. V usage is TRBV27 and J usage is TRBJ2-7; weak D call: TRBD2 (6 bases). V was pared by 5 bases and J by 2 bases, with 16 bases between. This CDR3 has 15 amino acids. Per germline, CDR1 MNHEY and CDR2 SMNVEV (reference sequence). In DNA form, the CDR3 reads TGTGCCAGCAGTCCCTCTCGAGCGGGTACCTACGAGCAGTACTTC. This codes for CASSPSRAGTYEQYF.

CDR3 coding DNA: TGTGCCAGCAGCTCGGGACTAGCGGGGGCCACGAACACCGGGGAGCTGTTTTTT. Residues: CASSSGLAGATNTGELFF. The gene calls are TRBV3-1 and TRBJ2-2, with 14 bases aligning to TRBD2. CDR1 is LGHDT, CDR2 YNNKEL, per germline (reference sequence). J lost 0 bases, V lost 5 bases, and 5 bases had no gene match. The CDR3 is 18 amino acids. Based on the CDR3 plus reference TRBV3-1 and TRBJ2-2, the full variable domain is DTAVSQTPKYLVTQMGNDKSIKCEQNLGHDTMYWYKQDSKKFLKIMFSYNNKELIINETVPNRFSPKSPDKAHLNLHINSLELGDSAVYFCASSSGLAGATNTGELFFGEGSRLTVL.

The chain has TRBV7-6 and TRBJ2-7, with 8 bases lining up with TRBD1. The germline gives CDR1 SGHVS, CDR2 FNYEAQ. The CDR3 runs to 15 residues. Losses at the gene ends were 0 bases for V and 2 bases for J; bases not matched to a gene: 3. CDR3 sequence reads: CASSLAPGQAYEQYF. In DNA, the CDR3 is TGTGCCAGCAGCTTAGCCCCGGGACAGGCCTACGAGCAGTACTTC.

The chain has TRBV20-1 and TRBJ1-2; 7 positions match TRBD1. Germline CDR1 DFQATT, CDR2 SNEGSKA (reference sequence). The CDR3 has 14 amino acids. With 6 bases clipped from V and 3 bases from J, the junction kept 10 bases outside the gene matches. The CDR3 DNA reads TGCAGTGCCTTACTAAACCAGGGGGACTATGGCTACACCTTC. Residues: CSALLNQGDYGYTF.

The genes are TRBV6-1 and TRBJ1-5; the D is unclear. Per the germline V gene, CDR1 is MNHNS and CDR2 is SASEGT. V was pared by 1 base and J by 11 bases, with 12 bases between. This CDR3 has 13 amino acids. CDR3 DNA sequence: TGTGCCAGCAGTGAAGGGTCCATCGAAGCCCAGCATTTT. This translates into CASSEGSIEAQHF.

V gene TRBV10-3 combines with J gene TRBJ2-3; 11 nucleotides agree with TRBD2. Germline V gene data show CDR1 as ENHRY and CDR2 as SYGVKD. The CDR3 length is 14 residues. With 6 bases clipped from V and 6 bases from J, the junction kept 5 bases outside the gene matches. In DNA, the CDR3 is TGTGCCATCAGCGAGACTAGCGGGGTGGATACGCAGTATTTT. Protein sequence: CAISETSGVDTQYF.